Given below is one TCR beta chain in context. Germline V CDR1 and CDR2: SGHNT, YYREEE (reference sequence). The CDR3 sequence is 13 residues long. The V gene end was trimmed by 7 bases and the J gene end by 2 bases; junction bases not matched to a gene: 2. This sample was taken from a study of blood T cell repertoires in COVID-19. Study information: Samples taken during acute and convalescent COVID-19 were collected in the United States, Italy and Spain. T cells, B-cell-depleted T cells, or PBMCs supplied cDNA or gDNA.

As processed by the authors: The assay estimated nucleated cells by amplifying reference gene primers. The repertoire was sequenced with immunoSEQ multiplex PCR; TCRdb's copy has only in-frame clones and lacks some. The V and J calls and the clone size are those of that table, but D and trimming were determined from the DNA. The sample holds 25,000 to 30,000 clones, around 90% seen once. This TCR was recovered from a human donor in a cohort sampled during active COVID-19. This rearrangement joins TRBV5-4 to TRBJ2-2; 7 positions match TRBD2. Specimen: peripheral blood. Here the CDR3 DNA reads TGTGCCAGCGGGACTACTAACACCGGGGAGCTGTTTTTT. This codes for CASGTTNTGELFF. Combining the CDR3 with reference TRBV5-4 and TRBJ2-2 gives the whole variable domain ETGVTQSPTHLIKTRGQQVTLRCSSQSGHNTVSWYQQALGQGPQFIFQYYREEENGRGNFPPRFSGLQFPNYSSELNVNALELDDSALYLCASGTTNTGELFFGEGSRLTVL.